The present T cell receptor beta chain was sequenced within a study of CD8+ T cells in alopecia areata. cDNA reverse transcribed from extracted RNA served as the sequencing template. Assay: immunoSEQ multiplex PCR; the TCRdb copy retains only in-frame clones and omits some. There are 80,000 to 100,000 clones in the sample; around 40% occur only once, and around 19% lies in the top ten. Findings of the study overall: Both scalp clonality and the expanded CD8+ clones among the top 100 showed a significant decrease with tofacitinib. Elevated clonality characterized lesional scalp relative to normal scalp, particularly in alopecia totalis/universalis. Scalp and blood retained many expanded lesional clones during tofacitinib.

Described treatment: oral pan-JAK inhibitor, 5-10 mg twice daily. Researchers took lesional scalp punch biopsies and peripheral blood from people who were alopecia areata patients. In this sample, this clone turned up once. Its antigen remains unidentified. The ends were cut back, 8 bases at V and 2 bases at J, with 29 bases in the middle. Germline V gene lookup returns CDR1 SEHNR and CDR2 FQNEAQ (reference sequence). CDR3 length: 19 residues. The sequencing here drew on CD8+ T cells sorted from blood, taken at week 24, from a patient treated with tofacitinib. The TCR originated in a human donor with alopecia areata. The chain joins TRBV7-9 to TRBJ2-3; D may be TRBD1 (6 bases). The DNA for the CDR3 is TGTGCCAGCGAACTAAGGGGGACACCAGATTCCAGCCTCACAGATACGCAGTATTTT. Its translation is CASELRGTPDSSLTDTQYF.